This T cell receptor beta chain was captured in a study of blood T cell repertoires in COVID-19. Here immunoSEQ multiplex PCR was the method, and the copy in TCRdb shows in-frame clones only, minus some. Of 150,000 or so clones listed, around 81% were seen once; the top ten hold roughly 3%. This TCR was recovered from a woman aged 40 to 50 with active or convalescent COVID-19. Sample: peripheral blood.

As DNA, the CDR3 is TGCGCCAGCAGCTTTACAGGGGAAAATGAGCAGTTCTTC. Encoded protein: CASSFTGENEQFF. The chain recombines TRBV5-1 with TRBJ2-1, with 7 bases fitting TRBD1. Germline lookup yields CDR1 SGHRS and CDR2 YFSETQ. The V and J ends lost 2 bases and 7 bases, in that order; junction bases with no gene match: 3. The length of the CDR3 is 13 residues. The whole variable domain, filled in from reference TRBV5-1 and TRBJ2-1, reads KAGVTQTPRYLIKTRGQQVTLSCSPISGHRSVSWYQQTPGQGLQFLFEYFSETQRNKGNFPGRFSGRQFSNSRSEMNVSTLELGDSALYLCASSFTGENEQFFGPGTRLTVL.